The 26 T cell receptor beta chains given below trace back to one sample, sequenced in a study of blood T cell repertoires in COVID-19. Using immunoSEQ multiplex PCR, the repertoire was profiled, and TCRdb retains in-frame clones only, with some absent. Among around 310,000 clones listed, roughly 90% were seen once. The specimen sequenced was peripheral blood. The origin of the receptors is a woman aged 50 to 65 with active or convalescent COVID-19.

The V gene is TRBV19, the J gene TRBJ1-6; D gene unclear. The CDR3 length is 14 residues. The germline V gene encodes CDR1 LNHDA and CDR2 SQIVND (reference sequence). V lost 3 bases to trimming and J lost 9 bases, with 12 bases between them. The CDR3 coding sequence is TGTGCCAGTAGTATGTCAGGTACTGCTTCACCCCTCCACTTT. Its translation is CASSMSGTASPLHF.

V gene TRBV4-1 combines with J gene TRBJ2-3, with TRBD2 matching over 10 bases. This CDR3 spans 18 amino acids. Germline V gene sequence: CDR1 MGHRA, CDR2 YSYEKL. The trim removed 0 bases at V and 0 bases at J, leaving 6 bases unmatched. DNA for the CDR3: TGCGCCAGCAGCCAAGATCAACTAGCGGGGAAGAGCACAGATACGCAGTATTTT. Translation gives CASSQDQLAGKSTDTQYF.

The genes are TRBV30 and TRBJ2-2, with 9 bases fitting TRBD2. Germline trimming cut 3 bases from V and 10 bases from J; bases unmatched to any gene: 9. The CDR3 runs to 14 residues. CDR1 GTSNPN and CDR2 SVGIG come from the germline V gene (reference sequence). The CDR3: CAWRVRTSAVELFF. The CDR3 nucleotides read TGTGCCTGGAGGGTCCGGACTAGCGCTGTGGAGCTGTTTTTT.

This chain's CDR3 is CASNGWGDSPLHF. DNA of the CDR3: TGTGCCAGCAATGGCTGGGGGGATTCACCCCTCCACTTT. This chain links TRBV2 with TRBJ1-6, with D perhaps matching TRBD1 (5 bases). This CDR3 has 13 amino acids. Trimming pared 7 bases from V and 8 bases from J, leaving 12 bases between. Germline assignment: CDR1 SNHLY and CDR2 FYNNEI.

This chain links TRBV6-5 with TRBJ1-2; D is ambiguous. The CDR3 has 13 amino acids. Germline loops: CDR1 MNHEY, CDR2 SVGAGI. V lost 6 bases and J 4 bases, leaving 12 bases between the germline ends. The chain's CDR3 is CASSTRGSYGYTF. The CDR3 DNA reads TGTGCCAGCAGCACTCGAGGGTCCTATGGCTACACCTTC.

The chain couples TRBV7-6 to TRBJ2-1; TRBD2 matches 14 bases. Trimming cost V 5 bases and J 0 bases; bases outside gene matches: 12. This CDR3 contains 20 residues. From germline, CDR1 is SGHVS and CDR2 FNYEAQ. The CDR3 here is CASSEVRGTSGSNSYNEQFF. The CDR3 coding sequence is TGTGCCAGCAGCGAGGTCCGGGGGACTAGCGGGAGTAACTCCTACAATGAGCAGTTCTTC. Combining the CDR3 with reference TRBV7-6 and TRBJ2-1 gives the whole variable domain GAGVSQSPRYKVTKRGQDVALRCDPISGHVSLYWYRQALGQGPEFLTYFNYEAQQDKSGLPNDRFSAERPEGSISTLTIQRTEQRDSAMYRCASSEVRGTSGSNSYNEQFFGPGTRLTVL.

Written as DNA, the CDR3 is TGTGCCAGCAGACCTGTGGGTAGCTTGCACTATGGCTACACCTTC. Residues: CASRPVGSLHYGYTF. The J gene is TRBJ1-2, the V gene TRBV6-5; D is unclear. Germline V CDR1 and CDR2: MNHEY, SVGAGI. The CDR3 sequence is 15 residues long. The ends were cut back, 6 bases at V and 3 bases at J, with 17 bases in the middle.

This chain links TRBV6-5 with TRBJ1-2, with 7 nucleotides matching TRBD1. Per the germline V gene, CDR1 is MNHEY and CDR2 is SVGAGI. J gave up 4 bases and V 5 bases, and 7 bases lay outside the gene matches. The CDR3 loop spans 14 amino acids. The CDR3 nucleotides are TGTGCCAGCAGTACCCGACAGGGATCCTATGGCTACACCTTC. Residues: CASSTRQGSYGYTF.

The V gene is TRBV11-3, the J gene TRBJ1-1, with 9 bases aligning to TRBD1. The V and J ends lost 0 bases and 6 bases, in that order; junction bases with no gene match: 5. This CDR3 is built from 15 residues. Germline V gives CDR1 SGHNT, CDR2 YENEEA. CDR3 amino acids: CASSLDGTGRSEAFF. The CDR3 bases are TGTGCCAGCAGCTTAGATGGGACAGGGCGTTCTGAAGCTTTCTTT.

This clone was found once. The V and J genes are TRBV7-2 and TRBJ2-7, with TRBD1 as a possible D gene (6 bases). Trimming stripped 2 bases from V and 7 bases from J, with 27 bases between. This CDR3 has 18 residues. Germline loops: CDR1 SGHTA, CDR2 FQGNSA. CDR3: CASSLQPPRDTVGEEQYF. DNA for the CDR3: TGTGCCAGCAGCTTACAACCGCCCCGGGACACGGTTGGAGAGGAGCAGTACTTC.

J is TRBJ1-5 and V is TRBV6-2 or TRBV6-3; 8 nucleotides match TRBD1. The junction had 7 bases not matched to a gene; V was cut back by 6 bases and J by 6 bases. Looked up from germline, CDR1 is MNHEY and CDR2 is SVGEGT. There are 14 residues in the CDR3. The CDR3 DNA is TGTGCCAGCAGCGAGAGGACAGGGATTCAGCCCCAGCATTTT. Translated: CASSERTGIQPQHF.

The J gene is TRBJ1-2, the V gene TRBV7-2; the match to TRBD1 covers 9 bases. The junction had 9 bases not matched to a gene; V was cut back by 3 bases and J by 4 bases. Germline CDR1 SGHTA, CDR2 FQGNSA. The CDR3 runs 16 residues. CDR3 sequence (DNA): TGTGCCAGCAGCTTTGGACTGGGACAGGGAATCTATGGCTACACCTTC. This codes for CASSFGLGQGIYGYTF.

This clone appeared once. In DNA form, the CDR3 reads TGCGCCAGCAGCTTGTCGGACAGGGGTAATGAAAAACTGTTTTTT. Translated: CASSLSDRGNEKLFF. The chain joins TRBV5-1 to TRBJ1-4; 9 nucleotides match TRBD1. The V segment lost 1 base and the J segment 4 bases; nucleotides outside the gene matches: 2. Per germline, CDR1 SGHRS and CDR2 YFSETQ. This CDR3 is built from 15 residues.

Regarding this clone: Distinct nucleotide sequences in the sample also encode this CDR3. The rearrangement joins TRBV5-1 to TRBJ1-2; 7 positions match TRBD1. The CDR3 covers 13 residues. V shed 0 bases and J 7 bases; nucleotides not matched to a gene: 3. Germline V lookup: CDR1 SGHRS, CDR2 YFSETQ. CDR3 DNA: TGCGCCAGCAGCTTGGGGACAGGCGGTGGCTACACCTTC. Protein sequence: CASSLGTGGGYTF.

V and J are TRBV27 and TRBJ1-3; 7 nucleotides align to TRBD1. The CDR3 length is 17 residues. Germline assignment: CDR1 MNHEY and CDR2 SMNVEV (reference sequence). Unmatched junction bases numbered 15, after V lost 5 bases and J lost 5 bases. CDR3 loop: CASSRSPWTGGRNTIYF. The CDR3 DNA is TGTGCCAGCAGTCGCTCCCCTTGGACAGGCGGAAGAAACACCATATATTTT.

V is TRBV18 and J is TRBJ2-3; 8 bases agree with TRBD1. J lost 2 bases, V lost 4 bases, and 17 bases had no gene match. Per the germline V gene, CDR1 is KGHSH and CDR2 is LQKENI. The CDR3 contains 19 residues. CDR3 region: CASSQPGGPFHLYTDTQYF. The DNA of the CDR3 is TGTGCCAGCTCACAACCAGGGGGCCCCTTCCACCTATACACAGATACGCAGTATTTT.

This chain links TRBV7-9 with TRBJ2-2, with 7 bases aligning to TRBD2. This CDR3 contains 15 residues. Losses at the gene ends were 5 bases for V and 6 bases for J; bases not matched to a gene: 9. Germline V lookup: CDR1 SEHNR, CDR2 FQNEAQ (reference sequence). CDR3 nucleotide sequence: TGTGCCAGCAGCCGGGACTATATAGGGGCCGGGGAGCTGTTTTTT. It translates to CASSRDYIGAGELFF.

The chain couples TRBV19 to TRBJ2-1; D might be TRBD1 (5 bases). The CDR3 totals 14 residues. Germline assignment: CDR1 LNHDA and CDR2 SQIVND (reference sequence). V lost 3 bases and J lost 0, with 6 bases in between. CDR3 DNA sequence: TGTGCCAGTAGTATCACAGGCTCCTACAATGAGCAGTTCTTC. It codes for CASSITGSYNEQFF.

This chain connects TRBV6-6 to TRBJ1-1; unclear D gene. Looked up from germline, CDR1 is MNHNY and CDR2 is SVGAGI (reference sequence). V lost 5 bases and J 0 bases, leaving 10 bases between the germline ends. The CDR3 totals 14 residues. The CDR3 region is CASSRDIMNTEAFF. In nucleotides, the CDR3 is TGTGCCAGCAGTCGTGACATCATGAACACTGAAGCTTTCTTT.

V gene TRBV6-2 or TRBV6-3 combines with J gene TRBJ2-3, with unresolved D. The germline V gene encodes CDR1 MNHEY and CDR2 SVGEGT. The CDR3 is made up of 13 amino acids. The V end was cut by 2 bases, the J end by 3 bases, with 6 bases between. The CDR3 sequence is CASSYPTTDTQYF. CDR3 DNA sequence: TGTGCCAGCAGTTACCCGACAACAGATACGCAGTATTTT.

The chain links TRBV6-5 to TRBJ1-5; a possible D gene is TRBD1 (6 bases). This CDR3 region has 14 residues. The germline V gene encodes CDR1 MNHEY and CDR2 SVGAGI. V was shortened by 8 bases and J by 1 base, with 12 bases between the two germline ends. This CDR3 reads CASRSGQSNQPQHF. DNA of the CDR3: TGTGCCAGCCGAAGTGGACAGAGCAATCAGCCCCAGCATTTT.

This clone was counted a single time. The chain recombines TRBV5-1 with TRBJ2-5; 7 nucleotides line up with TRBD2. With 0 bases clipped from V and 5 bases from J, the junction kept 7 bases outside the gene matches. The V gene's germline CDR1 is SGHRS and CDR2 YFSETQ. The CDR3 is 15 residues long. The CDR3 here is CASSLGGGRGETQYF. The DNA of the CDR3 is TGCGCCAGCAGCTTGGGGGGCGGGAGAGGTGAGACCCAGTACTTC.

The genes are TRBV4-3 and TRBJ1-1; D gene unclear. V was shortened by 1 base and J by 2 bases, with 8 bases between the two germline ends. The germline gives CDR1 LGHNA, CDR2 YSLEER. This CDR3 has 14 amino acids. The CDR3 here is CASSQVEGNTEAFF. CDR3 DNA: TGCGCCAGCAGCCAAGTCGAGGGAAACACTGAAGCTTTCTTT.

V gene TRBV2 combines with J gene TRBJ1-4; the match to TRBD1 covers 10 bases. With 5 bases clipped from V and 0 bases from J, the junction kept 6 bases outside the gene matches. Germline V CDR1 and CDR2: SNHLY, FYNNEI. The length of the CDR3 is 17 residues. The CDR3, as DNA: TGTGCCAGCAGTAGGACAGGGGGAGGCACAACTAATGAAAAACTGTTTTTT. It specifies CASSRTGGGTTNEKLFF. Using reference TRBV2 and TRBJ1-4 for the parts outside the CDR3, the full variable domain is EPEVTQTPSHQVTQMGQEVILRCVPISNHLYFYWYRQILGQKVEFLVSFYNNEISEKSEIFDDQFSVERPDGSNFTLKIRSTKLEDSAMYFCASSRTGGGTTNEKLFFGSGTQLSVL.

V is TRBV19 and J is TRBJ1-5, with TRBD1 matching over 10 bases. The ends lost 8 bases at V and 6 bases at J; junction bases unmatched: 7. The germline gives CDR1 LNHDA, CDR2 SQIVND (reference sequence). The CDR3 sequence is 14 residues long. CDR3 bases: TGTGCCAGTTCCCCTGACAGGGGGCGTCAGCCCCAGCATTTT. Its translation: CASSPDRGRQPQHF.

This clone was counted between two and nine times. The CDR3 DNA is TGTGCCAGCAGTGTTCCAGCGGGGTCCTACGAGCAGTACTTC. The encoded protein is CASSVPAGSYEQYF. J is TRBJ2-7 and V is TRBV2; TRBD2 agrees at 7 bases. The ends lost 4 bases at V and 1 base at J; junction bases unmatched: 4. The CDR3 extends over 14 amino acids. Germline assignment: CDR1 SNHLY and CDR2 FYNNEI.